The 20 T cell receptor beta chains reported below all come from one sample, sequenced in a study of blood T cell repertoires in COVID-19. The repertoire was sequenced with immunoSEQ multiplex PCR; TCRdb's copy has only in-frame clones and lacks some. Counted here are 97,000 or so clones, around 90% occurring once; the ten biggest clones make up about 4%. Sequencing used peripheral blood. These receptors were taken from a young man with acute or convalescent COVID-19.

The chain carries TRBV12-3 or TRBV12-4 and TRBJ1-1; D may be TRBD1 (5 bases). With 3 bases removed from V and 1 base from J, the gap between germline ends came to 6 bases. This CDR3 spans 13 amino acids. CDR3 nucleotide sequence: TGTGCCAGCAGTTTTACAGGGAACACTGAAGCTTTCTTT. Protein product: CASSFTGNTEAFF.

The CDR3 protein is CASSEAGGEELFF. CDR3 in DNA: TGTGCCAGCAGTGAGGCAGGGGGCGAGGAACTGTTTTTT. The rearrangement links TRBV6-1 to TRBJ1-4; 8 positions agree with TRBD1. Unmatched junction bases numbered 6, after V lost 3 bases and J lost 12 bases. This CDR3 has 13 amino acids. From germline, CDR1 is MNHNS and CDR2 SASEGT.

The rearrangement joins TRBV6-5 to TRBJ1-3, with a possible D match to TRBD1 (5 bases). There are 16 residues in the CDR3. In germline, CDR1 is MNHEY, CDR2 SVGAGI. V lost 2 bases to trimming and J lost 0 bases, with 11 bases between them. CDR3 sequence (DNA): TGTGCCAGCAGTTACGGGGGGGGTTCCTCTGGAAACACCATATATTTT. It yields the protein CASSYGGGSSGNTIYF.

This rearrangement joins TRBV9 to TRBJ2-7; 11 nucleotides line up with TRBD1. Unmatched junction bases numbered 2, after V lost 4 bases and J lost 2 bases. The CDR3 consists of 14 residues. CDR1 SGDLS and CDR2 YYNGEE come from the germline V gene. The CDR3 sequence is CASSRDRGTYEQYF. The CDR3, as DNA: TGTGCCAGCAGCCGGGACAGGGGGACCTACGAGCAGTACTTC. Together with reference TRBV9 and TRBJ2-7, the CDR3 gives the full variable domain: DSGVTQTPKHLITATGQRVTLRCSPRSGDLSVYWYQQSLDQGLQFLIQYYNGEERAKGNILERFSAQQFPDLHSELNLSSLELGDSALYFCASSRDRGTYEQYFGPGTRLTVT.

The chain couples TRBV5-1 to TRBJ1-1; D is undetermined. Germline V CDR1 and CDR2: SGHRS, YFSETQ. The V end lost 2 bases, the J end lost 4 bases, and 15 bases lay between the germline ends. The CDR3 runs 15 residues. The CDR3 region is CASSFEPGGSTEAFF. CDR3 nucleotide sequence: TGCGCCAGCAGCTTTGAGCCCGGAGGGAGCACTGAAGCTTTCTTT.

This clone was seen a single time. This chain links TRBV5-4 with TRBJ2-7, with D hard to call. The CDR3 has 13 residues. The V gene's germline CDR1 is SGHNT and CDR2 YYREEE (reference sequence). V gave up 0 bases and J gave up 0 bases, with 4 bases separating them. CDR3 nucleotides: TGTGCCAGCAGCTTGGCAAACTCCTACGAGCAGTACTTC. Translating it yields CASSLANSYEQYF.

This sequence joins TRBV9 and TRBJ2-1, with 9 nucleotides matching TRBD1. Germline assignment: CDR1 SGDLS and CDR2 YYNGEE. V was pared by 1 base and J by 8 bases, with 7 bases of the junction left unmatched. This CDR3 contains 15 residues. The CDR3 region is CASSVSGGQGDEQFF. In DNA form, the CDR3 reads TGTGCCAGCAGCGTATCAGGGGGACAGGGAGATGAGCAGTTCTTC.

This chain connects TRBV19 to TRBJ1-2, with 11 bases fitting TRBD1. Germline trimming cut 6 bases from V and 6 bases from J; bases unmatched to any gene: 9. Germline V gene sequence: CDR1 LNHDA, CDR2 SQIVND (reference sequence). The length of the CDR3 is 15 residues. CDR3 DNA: TGTGCCAGTAGGCCTCCGGGACAGGGGGTTCATGGCTACACCTTC. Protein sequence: CASRPPGQGVHGYTF.

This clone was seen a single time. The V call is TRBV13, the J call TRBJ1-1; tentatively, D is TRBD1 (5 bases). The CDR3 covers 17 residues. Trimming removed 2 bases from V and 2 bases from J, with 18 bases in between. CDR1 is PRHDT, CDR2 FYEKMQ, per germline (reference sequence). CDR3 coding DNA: TGTGCCAGCAGCTTACGAGACCTCGGGGGGAGAAACACTGAAGCTTTCTTT. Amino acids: CASSLRDLGGRNTEAFF.

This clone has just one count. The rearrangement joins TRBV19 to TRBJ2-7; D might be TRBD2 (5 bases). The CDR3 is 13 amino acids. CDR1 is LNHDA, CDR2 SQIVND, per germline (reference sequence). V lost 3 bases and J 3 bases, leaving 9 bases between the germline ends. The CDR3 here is CASSISGYYEQYF. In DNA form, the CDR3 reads TGTGCCAGTAGTATTTCGGGGTACTACGAGCAGTACTTC.

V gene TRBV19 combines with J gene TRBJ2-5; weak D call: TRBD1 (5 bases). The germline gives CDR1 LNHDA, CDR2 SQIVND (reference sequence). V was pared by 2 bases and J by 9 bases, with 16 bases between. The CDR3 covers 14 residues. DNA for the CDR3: TGTGCCAGTAGTATAAGGACATCTAATGGGGCCCAGTACTTC. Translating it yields CASSIRTSNGAQYF.

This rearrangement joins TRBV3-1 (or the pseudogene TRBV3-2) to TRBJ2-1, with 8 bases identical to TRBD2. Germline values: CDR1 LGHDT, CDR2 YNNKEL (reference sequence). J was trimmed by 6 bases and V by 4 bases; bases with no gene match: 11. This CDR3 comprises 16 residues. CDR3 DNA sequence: TGTGCCAGCAGCCCTTCTCCCGGGACTAGGGCCAATGAGCAGTTCTTC. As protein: CASSPSPGTRANEQFF.

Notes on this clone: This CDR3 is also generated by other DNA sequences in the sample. CDR3 loop: CASSLGLAGVVETQYF. The CDR3 DNA reads TGTGCCAGCAGCCTCGGGCTAGCGGGAGTCGTAGAGACCCAGTACTTC. The chain has TRBV7-2 and TRBJ2-5; TRBD2 agrees at 10 bases. Per germline, CDR1 SGHTA and CDR2 FQGNSA. This CDR3 has 16 residues. V shed 5 bases, J shed 4 bases, and the junction held 10 bases outside the gene matches.

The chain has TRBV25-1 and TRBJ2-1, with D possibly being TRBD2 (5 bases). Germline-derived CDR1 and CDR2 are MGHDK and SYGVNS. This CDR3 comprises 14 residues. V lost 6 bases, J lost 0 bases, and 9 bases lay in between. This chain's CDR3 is CASRDSSSYNEQFF. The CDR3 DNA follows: TGTGCCAGCAGGGACTCTAGCTCCTACAATGAGCAGTTCTTC.

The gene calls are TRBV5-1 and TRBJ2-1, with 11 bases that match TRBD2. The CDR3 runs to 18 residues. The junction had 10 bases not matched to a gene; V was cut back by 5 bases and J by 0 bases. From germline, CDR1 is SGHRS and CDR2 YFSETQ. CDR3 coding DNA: TGCGCCAGCAGTTTGACCGGGACTAGCGGTTACTCCTACAATGAGCAGTTCTTC. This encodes CASSLTGTSGYSYNEQFF.

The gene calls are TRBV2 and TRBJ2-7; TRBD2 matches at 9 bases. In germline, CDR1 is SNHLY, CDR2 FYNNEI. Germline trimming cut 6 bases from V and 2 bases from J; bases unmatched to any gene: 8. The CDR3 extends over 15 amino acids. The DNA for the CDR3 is TGTGCCAGCAGACCCGGACTAGCGAGTGCCTACGAGCAGTACTTC. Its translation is CASRPGLASAYEQYF.

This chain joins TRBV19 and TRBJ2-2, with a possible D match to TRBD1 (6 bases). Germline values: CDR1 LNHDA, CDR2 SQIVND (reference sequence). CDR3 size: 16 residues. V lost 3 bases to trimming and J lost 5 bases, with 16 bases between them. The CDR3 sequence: CASSIRGQLSTGELFF. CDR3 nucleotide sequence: TGTGCCAGTAGTATTCGTGGACAGCTTTCGACCGGGGAGCTGTTTTTT.

The CDR3 coding sequence is TGTGCCACCAGTGATCCAGACAGGATCGAGCAGTACTTC. This encodes CATSDPDRIEQYF. The chain carries TRBV24-1 and TRBJ2-7; possibly TRBD1 for D (6 bases). V was trimmed by 3 bases and J by 6 bases, leaving 11 bases between them. Germline V gene data show CDR1 as KGHDR and CDR2 as SFDVKD. CDR3 size: 13 residues.

CDR3 DNA sequence: TGTGCCTGGGGCACAGCCGTAGCTTTCTTT. Its translation is CAWGTAVAFF. The chain is built from TRBV30 and TRBJ1-1, with D uncertain. V gave up 5 bases and J gave up 10 bases, with 11 bases separating them. Looked up from germline, CDR1 is GTSNPN and CDR2 is SVGIG (reference sequence). The CDR3 extends over 10 amino acids.

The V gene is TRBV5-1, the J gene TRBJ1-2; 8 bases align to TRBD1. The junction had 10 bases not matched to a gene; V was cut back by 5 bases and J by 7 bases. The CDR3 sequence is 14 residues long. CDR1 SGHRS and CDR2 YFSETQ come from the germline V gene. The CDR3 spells CASSHGQGRGGYTF. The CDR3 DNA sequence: TGCGCCAGCAGTCATGGACAGGGAAGGGGTGGCTACACCTTC.